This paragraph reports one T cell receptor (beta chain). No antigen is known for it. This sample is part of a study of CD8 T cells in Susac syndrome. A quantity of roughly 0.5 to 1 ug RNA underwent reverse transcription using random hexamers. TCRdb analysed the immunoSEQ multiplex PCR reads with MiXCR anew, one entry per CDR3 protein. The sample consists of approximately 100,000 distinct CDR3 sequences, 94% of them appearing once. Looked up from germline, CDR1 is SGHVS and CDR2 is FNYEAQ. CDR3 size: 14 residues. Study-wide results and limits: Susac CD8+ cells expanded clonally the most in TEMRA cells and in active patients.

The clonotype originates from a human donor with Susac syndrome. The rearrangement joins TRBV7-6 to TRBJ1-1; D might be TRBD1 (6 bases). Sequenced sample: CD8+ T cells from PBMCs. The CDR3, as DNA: TGTGCGTCCGCCCCGACAGGACCGAACACTGAAGCTTTCTTT. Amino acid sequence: CASAPTGPNTEAFF.